Sequencing of this T cell receptor beta chain was carried out in a study of blood T cell repertoires in COVID-19. As for the study in general: Sites across the United States, Italy and Spain contributed samples from acute and convalescent COVID-19.

The table came from immunoSEQ multiplex PCR; TCRdb's copy has only in-frame clones and leaves some out. The sample shows 150,000 to 200,000 clones, roughly four fifths of them seen only once. CDR3 size: 15 residues. The J segment lost 8 bases and the V segment lost 1 base, leaving 9 bases of the junction unmatched. CDR1 and CDR2 from the germline V gene are MGHRA and YSYEKL. The TCR originated in a human donor in a cohort sampled during active COVID-19. The chain carries TRBV4-1 and TRBJ1-2; 8 bases are a match to TRBD1. Sample: peripheral blood. The CDR3: CASSQVTGAGGGYTF. The CDR3 bases are TGCGCCAGCAGCCAAGTGACAGGGGCAGGAGGCGGCTACACCTTC.